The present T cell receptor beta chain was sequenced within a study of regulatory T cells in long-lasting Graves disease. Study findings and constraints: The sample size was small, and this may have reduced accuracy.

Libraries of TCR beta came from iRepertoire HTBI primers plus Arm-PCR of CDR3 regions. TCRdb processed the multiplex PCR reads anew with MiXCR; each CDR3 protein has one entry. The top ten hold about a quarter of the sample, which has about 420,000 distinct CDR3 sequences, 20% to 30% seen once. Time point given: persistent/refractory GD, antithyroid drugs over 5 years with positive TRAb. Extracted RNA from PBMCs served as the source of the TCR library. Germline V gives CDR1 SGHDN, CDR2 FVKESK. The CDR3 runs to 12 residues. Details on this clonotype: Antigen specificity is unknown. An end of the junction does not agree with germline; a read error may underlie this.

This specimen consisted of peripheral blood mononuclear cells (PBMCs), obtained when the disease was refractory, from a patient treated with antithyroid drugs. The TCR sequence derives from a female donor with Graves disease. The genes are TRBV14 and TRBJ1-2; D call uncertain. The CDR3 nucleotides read TGTGCCAGCAGCCAAGATATAAACAGACGCGACTTC. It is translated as CASSQDINRRDF.